This T cell receptor (beta chain) stems from a study of blood T cell repertoires in COVID-19. Across the study: The samples span acute and convalescent COVID-19 from the United States, Italy and Spain. T cells, B-cell-depleted T cells, or PBMCs supplied cDNA or gDNA.

Trimming left V 3 bases short and J 4 bases short, with 14 bases between. CDR1 is SGHNT and CDR2 is YYREEE in the germline V gene (reference sequence). The CDR3 length is 14 residues. Per the authors' pipeline: Estimation of nucleated cell counts relied on the amplification of reference gene primers. Method: immunoSEQ multiplex PCR; TCRdb's copy keeps in-frame clones and lacks some. V and J calls and clone size follow that table, whereas D and trimming were derived from the DNA. The sample has approximately 250,000 clones, roughly 82% seen once. The chain couples TRBV5-4 to TRBJ2-7, with D perhaps TRBD2 (6 bases). The sequence came from a woman aged 40 to 55 who had recovered from COVID-19. The sequencing sample was made of peripheral blood. The CDR3 sequence: CASSSHGGVYEQYF. CDR3 nucleotides: TGTGCCAGCAGCTCTCATGGAGGGGTGTACGAGCAGTACTTC.